There are a few counts of the clone carrying this T cell receptor (beta chain). This record comes from a study of blood T cell repertoires in COVID-19. Study context: Acute-phase and convalescent COVID-19 samples originated in the United States, Italy and Spain. Sample material is recorded as cDNA or gDNA derived from T cells, B-cell-depleted T cells, or PBMCs.

Authors' processing steps: Counts of nucleated cells, estimated from reference gene primer amplification, were obtained. Measured with immunoSEQ multiplex PCR; TCRdb has only the in-frame clones, and not every one. That table furnishes V, J and clone size, whereas the DNA furnished D and trimming. This table holds about 76,000 clones, over 80% found once. Germline V CDR1 and CDR2: SGDLS, YYNGEE. This CDR3 has 16 amino acids. V lost 1 base, J lost 5 bases, and 8 bases stayed unmatched. This clonotype originated in a man aged 50-59 years with active COVID-19. Sequencing was done on a sample of peripheral blood. The chain carries TRBV9 and TRBJ2-5; TRBD1 aligns across 10 bases. The CDR3 coding sequence is TGTGCCAGCAGCGTACGGTCGACAGGGGGCTTGGAGACCCAGTACTTC. Translating gives CASSVRSTGGLETQYF. Variable domain in full (rest from reference TRBV9 and TRBJ2-5): DSGVTQTPKHLITATGQRVTLRCSPRSGDLSVYWYQQSLDQGLQFLIQYYNGEERAKGNILERFSAQQFPDLHSELNLSSLELGDSALYFCASSVRSTGGLETQYFGPGTRLLVL.